The 27 T cell receptor beta chains presented below share a single source sample, sequenced in a study of blood T cells in healthy people across ages. Then a second PCR, running about 6 to 11 cycles, was carried out with a sample-barcoded 5' primer and a J-beta primer mix. TCRdb reprocessed the 5' RACE reads via MiXCR and lists one record per CDR3 protein. This sample carries 1.5 million to 2 million distinct CDR3 sequences, 35% to 50% of them seen once, and the ten largest clones take more than 20%. What was sequenced was blood. These receptors came from a human donor in good health.

Regarding this clonotype: Mismatch with germline at one junction end may stem from a read error. The rearrangement uses TRBV15 and TRBJ1-5; 8 bases fit TRBD1. This CDR3 region has 14 residues. Germline V gene sequence: CDR1 LNHNV, CDR2 YYDKDF (reference sequence). CDR3 in DNA: TGCGCCACCAGCCCACGACAGGGGAATCAGCCCCAGCATTTT. This translates into CATSPRQGNQPQHF.

The chain combines TRBV9 with TRBJ2-6; perhaps TRBD2 as D (6 bases). The germline gives CDR1 SGDLS, CDR2 YYNGEE. The CDR3 sequence is 16 residues long. V was pared by 4 bases and J by 4 bases, with 15 bases between. CDR3 in amino acids: CASSPRRRVGANVLTF. CDR3 sequence (DNA): TGTGCCAGCAGCCCAAGGAGGAGGGTCGGGGCCAACGTCCTGACTTTC.

V usage is TRBV12-3 or TRBV12-4 and J usage is TRBJ2-3; no clear D gene. V lost 6 bases, J lost 0 bases, and 10 bases lay in between. The CDR3 has 14 residues. The CDR3 nucleotides are TGTGCCAGCAGCCCCCTCCGAAGCACAGATACGCAGTATTTT. It codes for CASSPLRSTDTQYF.

The chain uses TRBV9 and TRBJ2-5; D remains unclear. The CDR3 consists of 13 residues. Trimming removed 0 bases from V and 6 bases from J, with 9 bases in between. The germline gives CDR1 SGDLS, CDR2 YYNGEE. CDR3 bases: TGTGCCAGCAGCGTAGGCCCTCTGAAGACCCAGTACTTC. Protein sequence: CASSVGPLKTQYF.

The V gene is TRBV20-1, the J gene TRBJ2-1; 9 bases are shared with TRBD2. Germline loops: CDR1 DFQATT, CDR2 SNEGSKA (reference sequence). After removal of 0 bases from V and 5 bases from J, the junction contained 8 bases not matched to a gene. CDR3 size: 16 residues. The CDR3: CSARDSASGTDNEQFF. The CDR3 DNA reads as TGCAGTGCTAGAGATTCCGCTAGCGGGACCGACAATGAGCAGTTCTTC.

This chain links TRBV10-3 with TRBJ2-6, with D tentatively TRBD1 (5 bases). CDR3 length: 15 residues. Per germline, CDR1 ENHRY and CDR2 SYGVKD. With 10 bases removed from V and 1 base from J, the gap between germline ends came to 14 bases. This chain's CDR3 is CATTNRGSGANVLTF. In nucleotides, the CDR3 is TGTGCCACCACAAATAGGGGTTCTGGGGCCAACGTCCTGACTTTC.

As to this clonotype: A much larger clone sits a single nucleotide away, making a read error possible. The V and J genes are TRBV4-3 and TRBJ1-5; TRBD1 is a possible D gene (5 bases). Germline CDR1 LGHNA, CDR2 YSLEER. This CDR3 region has 17 residues. Here the CDR3 reads CASSQELTDYSNRPQHF. Written as DNA, the CDR3 is TGCGCCAGCAGCCAAGAGTTGACAGACTATAGCAATCGGCCCCAGCATTTT.

A few counts support this clonotype. The V call is TRBV5-1, the J call TRBJ2-1; D ambiguous. This CDR3 contains 16 residues. Trimming removed 0 bases at V and 4 bases at J, with 14 bases between. Germline assignment: CDR1 SGHRS and CDR2 YFSETQ. CDR3 coding DNA: TGCGCCAGCAGCTTGGGGGTGGGGATTCCTTACAATGAGCAGTTCTTC. Protein: CASSLGVGIPYNEQFF.

This clonotype was seen more than once but under ten times. This chain links TRBV28 with TRBJ2-4; 7 bases are shared with TRBD1. The CDR3 consists of 15 residues. The V gene end was trimmed by 2 bases and the J gene end by 13 bases; junction bases not matched to a gene: 14. Germline CDR1 and CDR2: MDHEN and SYDVKM. CDR3 DNA sequence: TGTGCCAGCAGTTTACCCCGACAGGGTCAAGAAGAGCAGTACTTC. This gives the protein CASSLPRQGQEEQYF.

This chain links TRBV4-2 with TRBJ1-3; D may be TRBD1 (6 bases). The germline CDR1 and CDR2 sequences are LGHNA and YNFKEQ. CDR3 length: 16 amino acids. V was clipped by 3 bases and J by 0 bases, with 12 bases between them. DNA for the CDR3: TGTGCCAGCAGCCAGGGCGACAGGAACTCTGGAAACACCATATATTTT. Protein: CASSQGDRNSGNTIYF.

The sample holds a few counts of this clonotype. The chain joins TRBV7-7 to TRBJ2-5, with TRBD2 as a possible D gene (6 bases). Germline V gene sequence: CDR1 SSHAT, CDR2 FNYEAQ (reference sequence). CDR3 length: 17 residues. The V gene lost 4 bases and the J gene lost 0 bases, with 18 bases spanning the gap. CDR3 sequence reads: CASSSGPGGEHQETQYF. As DNA, the CDR3 is TGTGCCAGCAGCTCAGGACCGGGCGGGGAGCACCAAGAGACCCAGTACTTC. Complete variable domain (other parts from reference TRBV7-7 and TRBJ2-5): GAGVSQSPRYKVTKRGQDVTLRCDPISSHATLYWYQQALGQGPEFLTYFNYEAQPDKSGLPSDRFSAERPEGSISTLTIQRTEQRDSAMYRCASSSGPGGEHQETQYFGPGTRLLVL.

This clonotype was detected a few times. The rearrangement uses TRBV7-3 and TRBJ2-5, with D possibly TRBD2 on 5 matching bases. CDR1 SGHTA and CDR2 FQGTGA come from the germline V gene. The CDR3 covers 13 residues. V gave up 3 bases and J gave up 3 bases, with 8 bases separating them. CDR3 nucleotide sequence: TGTGCCAGCAGCTTCATGGGAGAAGAGACCCAGTACTTC. This sequence encodes CASSFMGEETQYF.

The chain employs TRBV20-1 and TRBJ1-2; D remains unclear. Trimming removed 7 bases from V and 4 bases from J, with 7 bases in between. This CDR3 is built from 10 residues. Per the germline V gene, CDR1 is DFQATT and CDR2 is SNEGSKA (reference sequence). The CDR3 is CSGGSYGYTF. The CDR3 coding sequence is TGCAGTGGCGGCAGCTATGGCTACACCTTC.

This clonotype was observed a single time. V and J are TRBV14 and TRBJ1-2; 7 nucleotides match TRBD1. The CDR3 loop spans 16 amino acids. Germline CDR1 and CDR2: SGHDN and FVKESK. J lost 1 base, V lost 3 bases, and 8 bases had no gene match. CDR3 sequence: CASSHLPGQSNYGYTF. CDR3 DNA sequence: TGTGCCAGCAGCCATTTGCCGGGACAGAGTAACTATGGCTACACCTTC.

This chain links TRBV20-1 with TRBJ2-1; maybe TRBD2 (5 bases). Germline loops: CDR1 DFQATT, CDR2 SNEGSKA (reference sequence). Trimming removed 0 bases from V and 0 bases from J, with 9 bases in between. This CDR3 is built from 15 residues. The CDR3 loop is CSARDGISSYNEQFF. The CDR3, as DNA: TGCAGTGCTAGAGACGGGATAAGCTCCTACAATGAGCAGTTCTTC.

To note about this clonotype: Mismatch with germline at one junction end may stem from a read error. This chain links TRBV5-1 with TRBJ1-1, with a weak D call TRBD1 (5 bases). Germline V lookup: CDR1 SGHRS, CDR2 YFSETQ. This CDR3 is 12 amino acids long. This CDR3 reads CASSSAGTEAFF. The CDR3 DNA sequence: TGTGCCAGCAGCAGCGCAGGGACTGAAGCTTTCTTT.

The chain is built from TRBV5-1 and TRBJ1-1; D is unclear. This CDR3 spans 15 amino acids. CDR1 is SGHRS and CDR2 is YFSETQ in the germline V gene. V was cut by 4 bases and J by 0 bases, with 13 bases left in between. The CDR3 bases are TGCGCCAGCAGCGTGTGGCAGGATATGAACACTGAAGCTTTCTTT. This translates into CASSVWQDMNTEAFF. Drawing the rest from reference TRBV5-1 and TRBJ1-1, the complete variable domain is KAGVTQTPRYLIKTRGQQVTLSCSPISGHRSVSWYQQTPGQGLQFLFEYFSETQRNKGNFPGRFSGRQFSNSRSEMNVSTLELGDSALYLCASSVWQDMNTEAFFGQGTRLTVV.

The rearrangement uses TRBV7-2 and TRBJ2-6; D not resolved. In germline, CDR1 is SGHTA, CDR2 FQGNSA. V was cut by 1 base and J by 0 bases, with 10 bases left in between. The length of the CDR3 is 17 residues. The CDR3, as DNA: TGTGCCAGCAGCTTAGATTGGGTTAGCTCTGGGGCCAACGTCCTGACTTTC. It is translated as CASSLDWVSSGANVLTF.

As to this clonotype: This CDR3 is missing its conserved last phenylalanine or tryptophan, likely due to a read error. This chain connects TRBV2 to TRBJ1-2, with D hard to call. The CDR3 is made up of 13 amino acids. Germline V gene lookup returns CDR1 SNHLY and CDR2 FYNNEI. Trimming cost V 3 bases and J 4 bases, with 9 bases left between them. The CDR3, as DNA: TGTGCCAGCAGTGAGGCAGTTACCTATGGCTACACCCTC. Protein sequence: CASSEAVTYGYTL.

The J gene is TRBJ2-7, the V gene TRBV3-1, with TRBD2 matching 12 bases. Germline V gives CDR1 LGHDT, CDR2 YNNKEL (reference sequence). J gave up 3 bases and V 4 bases, and 4 bases lay outside the gene matches. There are 15 residues in the CDR3. CDR3 residues: CASSPGLAGYYEQYF. CDR3 nucleotide sequence: TGTGCCAGCAGCCCCGGACTAGCGGGGTACTACGAGCAGTACTTC.

This clonotype has ten or more counts. The rearrangement joins TRBV7-2 to TRBJ1-2, with TRBD1 matching over 7 bases. Per the germline V gene, CDR1 is SGHTA and CDR2 is FQGNSA. The CDR3 is 12 amino acids. The ends lost 6 bases at V and 5 bases at J; junction bases unmatched: 3. Written as DNA, the CDR3 is TGTGCCAGCAGGCGGGACAGTTATGGCTACACCTTC. This encodes CASRRDSYGYTF.

The V gene is TRBV4-2, the J gene TRBJ2-6; either TRBD1 or TRBD2 may fit D (5 bases each). V lost 1 base and J lost 0, with 10 bases in between. The CDR3 runs to 17 residues. Germline CDR1 reads LGHNA; CDR2 reads YNFKEQ. CDR3 nucleotide sequence: TGTGCCAGCAGCCAAGTGGGGGACCTCTCTGGGGCCAACGTCCTGACTTTC. Its protein is CASSQVGDLSGANVLTF.

The chain has TRBV6-5 and TRBJ2-7; TRBD2 matches at 10 bases. The germline CDR1 and CDR2 sequences are MNHEY and SVGAGI. The CDR3 loop spans 14 amino acids. Losses at the gene ends were 2 bases for V and 10 bases for J; bases not matched to a gene: 8. The CDR3 DNA reads TGTGCCAGCAGTTACAGTCCTAGCGGGGGAACCCAGTACTTC. This translates into CASSYSPSGGTQYF.

This clonotype has ten or more counts. The rearrangement uses TRBV20-1 and TRBJ1-6; 7 bases agree with TRBD1. There are 15 residues in the CDR3. With V trimmed by 5 bases and J by 7 bases, 11 bases remained unmatched. Germline V CDR1 and CDR2: DFQATT, SNEGSKA (reference sequence). CDR3 nucleotide sequence: TGCAGTGCTCAGGACAGCCAACAGGGGAATTCACCCCTCCACTTT. Amino acids: CSAQDSQQGNSPLHF.

The chain has TRBV6-2 or TRBV6-3 and TRBJ2-2; perhaps TRBD2 as D (5 bases). The CDR3 loop spans 15 amino acids. Trimming removed 4 bases from V and 1 base from J, with 10 bases in between. Germline V gives CDR1 MNHEY, CDR2 SVGEGT. The CDR3 coding sequence is TGTGCCAGCAGTTCTAGACTACAGAACACCGGGGAGCTGTTTTTT. It is translated as CASSSRLQNTGELFF.

The chain recombines TRBV5-1 with TRBJ1-3, with a tentative D call TRBD1 (5 bases). V was cut by 6 bases and J by 0 bases, with 10 bases left in between. This CDR3 spans 14 amino acids. CDR1 SGHRS and CDR2 YFSETQ come from the germline V gene. The DNA for the CDR3 is TGCGCCAGCACCCCGGGGGGCTCTGGAAACACCATATATTTT. It yields the protein CASTPGGSGNTIYF.

The J gene is TRBJ2-7, the V gene TRBV5-1, with 8 positions matching TRBD1. CDR1 and CDR2 from the germline V gene are SGHRS and YFSETQ. J gave up 2 bases and V 0 bases, and 7 bases lay outside the gene matches. This CDR3 has 16 residues. CDR3: CASSLGARGRPYEQYF. The CDR3 nucleotides are TGCGCCAGCAGCTTGGGAGCCAGGGGGCGACCCTACGAGCAGTACTTC.